This T cell receptor (beta chain) was observed in a study of blood T cell repertoires in COVID-19. For the study at large: Some COVID-19 samples were acute and others convalescent; all came from the United States, Italy and Spain.

The method was immunoSEQ multiplex PCR; TCRdb's version includes in-frame clones alone and lacks a portion of them. The sample has roughly 200,000 clones, roughly 90% seen once. The CDR3 has 15 residues. Germline V CDR1 and CDR2: ENHRY, SYGVKD. Germline trimming cut 6 bases from V and 4 bases from J; bases unmatched to any gene: 6. The chain joins TRBV10-3 to TRBJ2-1; 10 positions match TRBD1. The material sequenced was PBMCs or T cells enriched from blood (not recorded which). The sequence came from a woman younger than 45 who had recovered from COVID-19. CDR3 DNA sequence: TGTGCCATCAGAAAAGGACAGGGGGGGTACAATGAGCAGTTCTTC. It is translated as CAIRKGQGGYNEQFF.